The rows below give T cell receptor beta chains drawn from one sample of a study of blood T cell repertoires in COVID-19. Profiled with immunoSEQ multiplex PCR; TCRdb holds only in-frame clones, not every one. The sample has nearly 250,000 clones, about 82% seen once. The sample taken for sequencing was PBMCs or T cells enriched from blood (not recorded which). These receptors all stem from a woman aged 50 to 60 who had recovered from COVID-19. Each CDR3 is given with its conserved first and last residue. D genes are given only for firm matches. Not every row has a clone size; where given, it reads once, few, many or a size class.

>TRBV10-3|NA|once|TRBJ1-2
TGTGCCATCAGTGTCACGGCCTCGGGTAACTATGGCTACACCTTC
CAISVTASGNYGYTF
>TRBV7-2|TRBD2|NA|TRBJ2-3
TGTGCCAGCAGCACCCTGGGGGTAGCGGGGGGCCTTAGCACAGATACGCAGTATTTT
CASSTLGVAGGLSTDTQYF
>TRBV7-2|TRBD2|once|TRBJ2-3
TGTGCCAGCAGCTTATATAGCGGGGGGGCCGCAGATACGCAGTATTTT
CASSLYSGGAADTQYF
>TRBV6-2/TRBV6-3|NA|NA|TRBJ1-4
TGTGCCAGCAGTTCCCCCCACGGGAGACCTAATGAAAAACTGTTTTTT
CASSSPHGRPNEKLFF
>TRBV19|NA|NA|TRBJ2-5
TGTGCCAGTAGCCCGCGGGGGCCAGAGACCCAGTACTTC
CASSPRGPETQYF
>TRBV3-1/TRBV3-2|TRBD1|NA|TRBJ1-1
TGTGCCAGCAGCCAAGAGGGACAGGCCACTGAAGCTTTCTTT
CASSQEGQATEAFF
>TRBV3-1/TRBV3-2|NA|NA|TRBJ1-3
TGTGCCAGCAGCCAAGAAGACATAATCTCTGGAAACACCATATATTTT
CASSQEDIISGNTIYF
>TRBV14|TRBD1|NA|TRBJ1-6
TGTGCCAGCAGCCGCGACAGGGTGTTGTCACCCCTCCACTTT
CASSRDRVLSPLHF
>TRBV7-9|NA|few|TRBJ1-1
TGTGCCAGCAGCCTCGACATGAACACTGAAGCTTTCTTT
CASSLDMNTEAFF
>TRBV5-1|TRBD2|NA|TRBJ2-3
TGCGCCAGCAGCTCCGGGACTAGGGATACGCAGTATTTT
CASSSGTRDTQYF
>TRBV18|NA|NA|TRBJ1-5
TGTGCCAGCTCACCACCGGAGGTGACGGTGGGGCAGCCCCAGCATTTT
CASSPPEVTVGQPQHF
>TRBV7-2|TRBD1|NA|TRBJ1-2
TGTGCCAGCAGCTTGAGCGGGGGCTACAGGGGGCGCTTGTATGGCTACACCTTC
CASSLSGGYRGRLYGYTF
>TRBV9|NA|NA|TRBJ1-3
TGTGCCAGCAGCGTAGATAGAGCTGGAAACACCATATATTTT
CASSVDRAGNTIYF
>TRBV19|NA|NA|TRBJ2-1
TGTGCCAGTAGTATTGGACTTCCGACCACCCTCTACAATGAGCAGTTCTTC
CASSIGLPTTLYNEQFF
>TRBV7-2|TRBD1|NA|TRBJ1-2
TGTGCCAGCAGCAAAACTCCCAACAGGGGTGAGGGCTATGGCTACACCTTC
CASSKTPNRGEGYGYTF